The clone carrying this T cell receptor (beta chain) was recorded a few times. The same CDR3 can be traced to other DNA sequences in this sample. J was trimmed by 8 bases and V by 6 bases; bases with no gene match: 8. Germline lookup yields CDR1 MDHEN and CDR2 SYDVKM. The CDR3 extends over 14 amino acids. Each population that was sorted was more than 98% pure. This entry belongs to a study of beta chain features in type 1 diabetes. The investigators reverse transcribed all of the isolated RNA, so they sequenced expressed TCRB transcripts. Assay used: immunoSEQ multiplex PCR; TCRdb lists only in-frame clones, some missing. The sample has 350,000 to 450,000 clones, about 14% seen once; the top ten hold about 0.019%.

The source is a woman in her late teens or twenties in good health. The genes are TRBV28 and TRBJ1-4, with 8 bases matching TRBD1. Sequencing was carried out using naive CD4+ T cells from blood. CDR3 bases: TGTGCCAGCAGCTCTGGACAGGGACGGGAAAAACTGTTTTTT. Protein product: CASSSGQGREKLFF.